A single sample is the source of the 14 T cell receptor beta chains below, sequenced in a study of T cell repertoires in cytomegalovirus infection (dated by TCRdb to between 2019 and 2020). The run used an Illumina HiSeq 1500. TCRdb reran the public reads through fastp at Q25 and MiXCR, keeping productive beta chains. Each entry is one CDR3 protein sequence, shown with its most common DNA and genes. A total of some 300,000 distinct CDR3 sequences appear in this sample, around 9.1% of them only once. The ten largest clones add up to about 2.3% of the sample. The sequenced material came from PBMCs. These receptors were obtained from a human donor in good health (CMV status not recorded). Some clones in this sample may be carry-over from other donors' samples.

This clonotype was detected many times. The chain carries TRBV6-2 or TRBV6-3 and TRBJ1-1; D unclear. This CDR3 is 15 amino acids long. The germline gives CDR1 MNHEY, CDR2 SVGEGT. Trimming removed 0 bases from V and 3 bases from J, with 11 bases in between. This CDR3 reads CASSYSLLRDTEAFF. The CDR3 nucleotides read TGTGCCAGCAGTTACTCACTACTGAGGGACACTGAAGCTTTCTTT.

This clonotype has a count of ten or more. The chain employs TRBV15 and TRBJ2-1, with no clear D. CDR3 length: 16 residues. V lost 8 bases and J lost 0, with 17 bases in between. Germline V lookup: CDR1 LNHNV, CDR2 YYDKDF (reference sequence). The CDR3 protein is CATRRSDTFSYNEQFF. CDR3 sequence (DNA): TGTGCCACCCGAAGGAGTGACACTTTCTCCTACAATGAGCAGTTCTTC.

For this clonotype: A read error may be the cause here, since a much bigger clone is one base away. The chain carries TRBV5-1 and TRBJ2-7, with D uncertain. There are 9 residues in the CDR3. Germline V gene data show CDR1 as SGHRS and CDR2 as YFSETQ. Written as DNA, the CDR3 is TGCGCCAGCGGCTTGAAGCAGTACGTC. It is translated as CASGLKQYV.

In this sample, this clonotype turned up many times. The chain carries TRBV5-4 and TRBJ2-1; no reliable D call. The CDR3 loop spans 14 amino acids. CDR1 is SGHNT and CDR2 is YYREEE in the germline V gene (reference sequence). Trimming left V 3 bases short and J 5 bases short, with 12 bases between. The CDR3 DNA follows: TGTGCCAGCAGCTCGGGTTATGAAGACAATGAGCAGTTCTTC. Protein sequence: CASSSGYEDNEQFF. The full variable domain, rest sourced from reference TRBV5-4 and TRBJ2-1, is ETGVTQSPTHLIKTRGQQVTLRCSSQSGHNTVSWYQQALGQGPQFIFQYYREEENGRGNFPPRFSGLQFPNYSSELNVNALELDDSALYLCASSSGYEDNEQFFGPGTRLTVL.

This chain uses TRBV28 with TRBJ2-1; 11 bases map to TRBD2. The CDR3 is 17 residues long. Germline CDR1 is MDHEN and CDR2 is SYDVKM. J gave up 3 bases and V 2 bases, and 6 bases lay outside the gene matches. This chain's CDR3 is CASSLVSGLAVYNEQFF. CDR3 nucleotides: TGTGCCAGCAGTTTAGTATCGGGACTAGCGGTCTACAATGAGCAGTTCTTC.

This clonotype was picked up many times. V is TRBV29-1 and J is TRBJ2-5; maybe TRBD2 (6 bases). CDR3 length equals 13 residues. Germline values: CDR1 SQVTM, CDR2 ANQGSEA. The germline V and J ends were trimmed by 6 bases and 5 bases, with 16 bases remaining between them. The CDR3 nucleotides are TGCAGCGTCCCTCTGGGAGGCGTGGAGACCCAGTACTTC. As protein: CSVPLGGVETQYF.

The chain carries TRBV6-2 or TRBV6-3 and TRBJ2-4, with 8 bases matching TRBD2. CDR3 length: 15 amino acids. Germline values: CDR1 MNHEY, CDR2 SVGEGT. V lost 8 bases to trimming and J lost 0 bases; unmatched junction nucleotides: 6. For the CDR3, the DNA is TGTGCCAGCCGGGAGGGTAGGAGAGCCAAAAACATTCAGTACTTC. It encodes CASREGRRAKNIQYF.

This clonotype was detected a few times. The genes are TRBV20-1 and TRBJ1-5, with D uncertain. V lost 3 bases, J lost 2 bases, and 11 bases lay in between. Germline CDR1 is DFQATT and CDR2 is SNEGSKA (reference sequence). The CDR3 is 14 amino acids. CDR3 sequence: CSARRTVGNQPQHF. The CDR3 DNA follows: TGCAGTGCTAGGAGGACGGTGGGCAATCAGCCCCAGCATTTT.

This clonotype was seen repeatedly, ten times or more. This chain uses TRBV28 with TRBJ1-5, with TRBD1 as a possible D gene (6 bases). From germline, CDR1 is MDHEN and CDR2 SYDVKM. The CDR3 length is 15 residues. The V end lost 2 bases, the J end lost 2 bases, and 10 bases lay between the germline ends. The CDR3 protein is CASSLVTGRNQPQHF. CDR3 sequence (DNA): TGTGCCAGCAGTTTAGTGACAGGACGCAATCAGCCCCAGCATTTT.

This clonotype was recorded many times. The gene calls are TRBV25-1 and TRBJ2-1; D is unresolved. This CDR3 spans 15 amino acids. V dropped 3 bases and J dropped 0 bases, with 9 bases sitting between them. Germline CDR1 and CDR2: MGHDK and SYGVNS. CDR3 residues: CASSDLGSSYNEQFF. DNA of the CDR3: TGTGCCAGCAGTGATCTAGGTAGCTCCTACAATGAGCAGTTCTTC.

There are many counts of this clonotype. The DNA is omitted, as the CDR3 cannot be located on it reliably, and the CDR3 follows TCRdb's listing. CDR3 in amino acids: CASILGRNGYTF. The V call is TRBV2, the J call TRBJ1-2; TRBD1, the D gene given by the table, was not confirmed from the DNA. The CDR3 length equals 12 residues, ends included. Germline CDR1 reads SNHLY; CDR2 reads FYNNEI.

There are a few counts of this clonotype. This sequence joins TRBV28 and TRBJ1-4; no clear D gene. CDR1 is MDHEN and CDR2 is SYDVKM in the germline V gene. Trimming shortened V by 3 bases and J by 4 bases, and 15 bases separated the two germline ends. The CDR3 runs to 16 residues. CDR3 protein: CASSFGPPDFNEKLFF. CDR3 nucleotide sequence: TGTGCCAGCAGTTTCGGCCCCCCGGATTTTAATGAAAAACTGTTTTTT.

This clonotype was seen at least ten times. The chain uses TRBV7-2 and TRBJ1-4; 8 bases line up with TRBD1. With 5 bases clipped from V and 5 bases from J, the junction kept 4 bases outside the gene matches. Germline CDR1 SGHTA, CDR2 FQGNSA. This CDR3 has 14 amino acids. The CDR3 protein is CASSPTGANEKLFF. CDR3 bases: TGTGCCAGCAGCCCGACAGGGGCGAATGAAAAACTGTTTTTT.

This clonotype was seen repeatedly, ten times or more. This sequence joins TRBV7-2 and TRBJ2-3; maybe TRBD1 (6 bases). This CDR3 region has 12 residues. The ends were cut back, 6 bases at V and 5 bases at J, with 9 bases in the middle. CDR1 and CDR2 (germline): SGHTA, FQGNSA. The CDR3 region has the DNA TGTGCCAGCAGTCAAGGGGGAGATACGCAGTATTTT. This translates into CASSQGGDTQYF.